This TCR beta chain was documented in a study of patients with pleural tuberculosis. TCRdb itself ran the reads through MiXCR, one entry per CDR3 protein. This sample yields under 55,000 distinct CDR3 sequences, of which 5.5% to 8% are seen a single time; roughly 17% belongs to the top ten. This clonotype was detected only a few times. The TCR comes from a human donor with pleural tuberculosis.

The CDR3: CASRHSGANEQYF. The CDR3 nucleotides read TGCGCCAGCAGACATTCAGGAGCTAACGAGCAGTACTTC. This rearrangement joins TRBV5-1 to TRBJ2-7; D uncertain. The CDR3 totals 13 residues. The V end was cut by 5 bases, the J end by 5 bases, with 14 bases between. Per the germline V gene, CDR1 is SGHRS and CDR2 is YFSETQ.